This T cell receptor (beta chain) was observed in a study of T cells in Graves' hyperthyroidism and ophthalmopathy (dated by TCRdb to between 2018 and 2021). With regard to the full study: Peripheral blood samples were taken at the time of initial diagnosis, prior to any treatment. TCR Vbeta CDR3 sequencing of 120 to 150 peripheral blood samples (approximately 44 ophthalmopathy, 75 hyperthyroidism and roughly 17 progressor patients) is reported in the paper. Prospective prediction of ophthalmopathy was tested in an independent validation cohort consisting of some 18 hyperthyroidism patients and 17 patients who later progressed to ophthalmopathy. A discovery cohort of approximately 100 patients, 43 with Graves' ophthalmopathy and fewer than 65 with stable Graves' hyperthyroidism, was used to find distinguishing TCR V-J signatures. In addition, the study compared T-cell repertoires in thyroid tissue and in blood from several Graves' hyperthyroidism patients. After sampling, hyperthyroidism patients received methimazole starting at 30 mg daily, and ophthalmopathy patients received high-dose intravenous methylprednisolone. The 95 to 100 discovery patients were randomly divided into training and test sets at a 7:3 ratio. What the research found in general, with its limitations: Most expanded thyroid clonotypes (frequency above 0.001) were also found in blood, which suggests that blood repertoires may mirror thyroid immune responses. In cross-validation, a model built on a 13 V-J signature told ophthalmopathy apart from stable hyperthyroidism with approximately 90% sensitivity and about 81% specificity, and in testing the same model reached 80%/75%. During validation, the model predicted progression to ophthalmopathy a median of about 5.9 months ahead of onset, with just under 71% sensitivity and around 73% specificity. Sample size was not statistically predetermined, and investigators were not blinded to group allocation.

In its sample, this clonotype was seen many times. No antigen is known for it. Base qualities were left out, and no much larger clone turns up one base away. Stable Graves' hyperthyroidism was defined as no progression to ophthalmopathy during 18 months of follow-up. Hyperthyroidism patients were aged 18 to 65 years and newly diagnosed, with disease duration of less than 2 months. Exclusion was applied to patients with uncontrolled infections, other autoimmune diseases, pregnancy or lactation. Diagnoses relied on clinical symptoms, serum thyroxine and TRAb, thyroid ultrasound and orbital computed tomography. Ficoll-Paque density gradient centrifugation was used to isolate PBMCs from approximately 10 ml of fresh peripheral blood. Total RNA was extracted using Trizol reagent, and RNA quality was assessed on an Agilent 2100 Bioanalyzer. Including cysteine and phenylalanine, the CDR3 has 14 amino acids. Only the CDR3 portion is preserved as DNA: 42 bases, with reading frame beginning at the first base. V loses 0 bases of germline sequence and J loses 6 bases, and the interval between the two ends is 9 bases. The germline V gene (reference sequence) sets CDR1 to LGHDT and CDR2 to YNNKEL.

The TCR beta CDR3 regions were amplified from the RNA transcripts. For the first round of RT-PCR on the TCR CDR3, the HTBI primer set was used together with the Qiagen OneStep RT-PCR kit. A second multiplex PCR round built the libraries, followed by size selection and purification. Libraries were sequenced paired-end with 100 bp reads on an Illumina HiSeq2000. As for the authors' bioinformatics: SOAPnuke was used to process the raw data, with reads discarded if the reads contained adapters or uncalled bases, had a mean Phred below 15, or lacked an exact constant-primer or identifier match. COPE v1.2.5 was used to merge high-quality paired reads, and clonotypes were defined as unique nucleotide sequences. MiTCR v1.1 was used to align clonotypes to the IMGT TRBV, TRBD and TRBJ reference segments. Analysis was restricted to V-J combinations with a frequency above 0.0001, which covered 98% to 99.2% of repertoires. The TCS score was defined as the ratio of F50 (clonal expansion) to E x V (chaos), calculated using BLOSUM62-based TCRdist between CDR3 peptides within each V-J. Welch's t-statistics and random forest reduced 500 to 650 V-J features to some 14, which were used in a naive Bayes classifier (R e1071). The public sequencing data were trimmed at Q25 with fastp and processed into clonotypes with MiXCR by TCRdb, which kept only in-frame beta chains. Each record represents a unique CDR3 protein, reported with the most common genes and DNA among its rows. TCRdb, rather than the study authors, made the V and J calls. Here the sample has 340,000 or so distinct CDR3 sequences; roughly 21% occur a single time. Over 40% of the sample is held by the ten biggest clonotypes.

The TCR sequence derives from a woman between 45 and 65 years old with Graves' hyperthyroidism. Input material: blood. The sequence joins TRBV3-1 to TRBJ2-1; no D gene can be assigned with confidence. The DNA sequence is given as TGTGCCAGCAGCCAAGAGCCTAGTGCCAATGAGCAGTTCTTC. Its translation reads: CASSQEPSANEQFF.